Described below is a single TCR beta chain sequence and its context. The data are from a study of cytomegalovirus exposure and HLA in healthy donors. CDR1 and CDR2 (germline): MRHNA, SNTAGT. The CDR3 runs to 12 residues. V lost 0 bases to trimming and J lost 6 bases, with 6 bases between them. Both 60 Vbeta primers and 13 Jbeta primers went into the PCR. Using immunoSEQ multiplex PCR, the repertoire was profiled, and TCRdb retains in-frame clones only, with some absent. In the table there are over 150,000 clones, around 88% of which are singletons. The chain links TRBV6-4 to TRBJ2-7; D not resolved. The sequencing sample was made of PBMCs. The sequence was obtained from a woman in her 30s in good health and CMV-seronegative. The CDR3 nucleotides read TGTGCCAGCAGTGACTCGACGGGCGAGCAGTACTTC. Amino acid sequence: CASSDSTGEQYF.